One T cell receptor beta chain is described in this entry. Its antigen is unidentified. The data derive from a study of cytomegalovirus exposure and HLA in healthy donors. Study-wide results and caveats: Analyses of presence and absence presupposed an approximately uniform sequencing depth across donors.

There are 15 residues in the CDR3. J was trimmed by 2 bases and V by 7 bases; bases with no gene match: 8. Germline V gene data show CDR1 as SNHLY and CDR2 as FYNNEI. The PCR employed 60 Vbeta primers together with 13 Jbeta primers. The method was immunoSEQ multiplex PCR; TCRdb's version includes in-frame clones alone and lacks a portion of them. This sample has 90,000 to 120,000 clones, with roughly three quarters found just once. The chain joins TRBV2 to TRBJ2-3; 8 nucleotides align to TRBD2. This sequence originates from a female donor in good health and CMV-seropositive. Material: PBMCs. DNA of the CDR3: TGTGCCAGCATCTTTAGCGGGGTGTACACAGATACGCAGTATTTT. This translates into CASIFSGVYTDTQYF.